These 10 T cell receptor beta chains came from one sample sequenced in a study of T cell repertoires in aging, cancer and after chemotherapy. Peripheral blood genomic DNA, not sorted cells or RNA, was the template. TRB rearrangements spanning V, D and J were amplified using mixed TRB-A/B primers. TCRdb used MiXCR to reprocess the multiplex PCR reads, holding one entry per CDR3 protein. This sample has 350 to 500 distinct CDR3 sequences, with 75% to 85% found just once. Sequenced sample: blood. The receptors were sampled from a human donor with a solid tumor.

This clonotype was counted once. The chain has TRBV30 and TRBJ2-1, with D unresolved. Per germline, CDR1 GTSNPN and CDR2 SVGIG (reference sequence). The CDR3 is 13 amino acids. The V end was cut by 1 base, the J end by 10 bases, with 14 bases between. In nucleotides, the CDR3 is TGTGCCTGGAGTGCATTGGGCCAAGGGGAGCAGTTCTTC. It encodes CAWSALGQGEQFF.

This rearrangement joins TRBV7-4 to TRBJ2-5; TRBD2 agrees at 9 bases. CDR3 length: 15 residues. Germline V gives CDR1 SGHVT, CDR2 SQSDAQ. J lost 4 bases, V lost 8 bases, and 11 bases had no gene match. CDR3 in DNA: TGTGCCAGCGGCGCCGCGGGAGGGCCTGGAGAGACCCAGTACTTC. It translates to CASGAAGGPGETQYF.

CDR3 protein: CASSQMNTEAFF. DNA for the CDR3: TGTGCCAGCAGTCAGATGAACACTGAAGCTTTCTTT. The V and J genes are TRBV6-5 and TRBJ1-1; D not resolved. Germline values: CDR1 MNHEY, CDR2 SVGAGI. The CDR3 is 12 residues long. Trimming pared 5 bases from V and 0 bases from J, leaving 4 bases between.

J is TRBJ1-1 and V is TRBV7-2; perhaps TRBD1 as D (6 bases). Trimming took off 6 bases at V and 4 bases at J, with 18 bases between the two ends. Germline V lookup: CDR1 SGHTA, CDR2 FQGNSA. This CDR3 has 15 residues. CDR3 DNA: TGTGCCAGCAGACCTGGGTCAGGGGTGGGCACTGAAGCTTTCTTT. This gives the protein CASRPGSGVGTEAFF.

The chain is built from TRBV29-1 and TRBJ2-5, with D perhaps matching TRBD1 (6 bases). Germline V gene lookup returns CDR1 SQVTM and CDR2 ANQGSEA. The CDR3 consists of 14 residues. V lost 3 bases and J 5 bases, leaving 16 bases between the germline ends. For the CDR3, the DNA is TGCAGCGTTGAGCCCAGGGGCAGGGGCGAGACCCAGTACTTC. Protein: CSVEPRGRGETQYF.

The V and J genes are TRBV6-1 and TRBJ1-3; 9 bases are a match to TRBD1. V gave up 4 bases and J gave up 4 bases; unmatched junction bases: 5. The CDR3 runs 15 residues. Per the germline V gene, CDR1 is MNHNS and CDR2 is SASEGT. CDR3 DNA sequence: TGTGCCAGCAGTGCTATAGGGACAGGGGGAAACACCATATATTTT. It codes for CASSAIGTGGNTIYF.

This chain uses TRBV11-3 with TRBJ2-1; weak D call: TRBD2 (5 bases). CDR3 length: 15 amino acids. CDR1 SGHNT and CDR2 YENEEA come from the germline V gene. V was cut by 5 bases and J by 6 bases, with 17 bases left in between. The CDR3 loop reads CASSRGPLEGNEQFF. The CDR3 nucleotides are TGTGCCAGCAGCCGAGGACCCCTAGAGGGCAATGAGCAGTTCTTC.

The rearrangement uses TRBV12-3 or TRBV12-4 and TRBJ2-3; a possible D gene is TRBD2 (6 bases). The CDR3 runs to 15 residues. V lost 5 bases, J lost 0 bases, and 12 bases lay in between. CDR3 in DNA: TGTGCCAGCAGTGTTGCTAGCGCCAGCACAGATACGCAGTATTTT. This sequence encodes CASSVASASTDTQYF.

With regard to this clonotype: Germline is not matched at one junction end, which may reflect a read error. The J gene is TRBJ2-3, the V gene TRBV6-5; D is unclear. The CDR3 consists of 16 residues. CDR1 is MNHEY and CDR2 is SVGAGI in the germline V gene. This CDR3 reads CAISYLISSSTDTQYF. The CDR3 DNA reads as TGTGCCATCAGTTATCTAATATCCTCTAGCACAGATACGCAGTATTTT.

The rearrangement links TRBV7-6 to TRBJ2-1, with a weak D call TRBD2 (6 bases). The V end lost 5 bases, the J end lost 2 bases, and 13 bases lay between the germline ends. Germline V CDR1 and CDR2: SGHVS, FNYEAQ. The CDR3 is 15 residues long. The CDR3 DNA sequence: TGTGCCAGCAGCGCAGACGGGGGAACCTACAATGAGCAGTTCTTC. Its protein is CASSADGGTYNEQFF. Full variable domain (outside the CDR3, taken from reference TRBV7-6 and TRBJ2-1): GAGVSQSPRYKVTKRGQDVALRCDPISGHVSLYWYRQALGQGPEFLTYFNYEAQQDKSGLPNDRFSAERPEGSISTLTIQRTEQRDSAMYRCASSADGGTYNEQFFGPGTRLTVL.